This TCR beta chain was identified during a study of memory CD8 T cells in hepatitis C reinfection. Study-wide background: A couple of donors cleared primary HCV but became chronic after reinfection. A positive HCV RNA test after two negatives ≥60 days apart defined reinfection. Between 55 and 20 weeks before reinfection detection, pre-reinfection samples were drawn.

Data came from immunoSEQ multiplex PCR; TCRdb stores just in-frame clones and leaves some out. The sample records around 6,000 clones, 80% to 90% being singletons. Trimming cost V 4 bases and J 8 bases, with 18 bases left between them. The length of the CDR3 is 15 residues. Germline lookup yields CDR1 SGHDN and CDR2 FVKESK. Stated time point: pre-reinfection, 55 to 20 weeks before reinfection detection. Sorted cells were sequenced directly ex vivo without any in vitro expansion. At all three reinfection time points, viable CD3+ CD8+ CD45RO- cells from a couple of donors served as controls. The sequencing input was naive CD8+ T cells sorted from blood. The chain links TRBV14 to TRBJ2-1; D is perhaps TRBD2 (7 bases). This TCR derives from a man between 45 and 60 years old with hepatitis C virus infection. The CDR3 DNA sequence: TGTGCCAGCAGCCCCGGACTAGGGGGAGTGGATGAGCAGTTCTTC. It encodes CASSPGLGGVDEQFF. Filled out from reference TRBV14 and TRBJ2-1, the complete variable domain reads EAGVTQFPSHSVIEKGQTVTLRCDPISGHDNLYWYRRVMGKEIKFLLHFVKESKQDESGMPNNRFLAERTGGTYSTLKVQPAELEDSGVYFCASSPGLGGVDEQFFGPGTRLTVL.